The present T cell receptor (beta chain) was sequenced within a study of T cells expressing NK-cell markers. The overall study: Sorted CD3+CD56+NKG2C+, CD3+CD56+NKG2C- and CD3+CD56-NKG2C+ T-cell subsets were beta-chain profiled. General study results and limits: A few of the donors also had these clonotypes leading their CD3+CD56-NKG2C+ fraction. For six donors, the dominant NKG2C+ clonotypes made up 1.0-7.0% of their CD8+ T cells.

The CDR3 has 15 amino acids. CDR1 DFQATT and CDR2 SNEGSKA come from the germline V gene (reference sequence). Reanalyzing the 5' RACE reads, TCRdb keeps one entry per CDR3 protein, without DNA. This listing includes 250,000 or so distinct CDR3 sequences. About this clonotype itself: Its antigen is undetermined.

The source material was blood T cells: a sorted CD56 or NKG2C T cell subset, CD4+ or CD8+ T cells, or bulk PBMC T cells (not recorded which). The sequence derives from a woman aged 18 to 75 in good health. The chain carries TRBV20-1 and TRBJ2-3; the TCRdb D gene call, TRBD1, has no DNA to confirm it. The CDR3 loop is CSAPTGTGGADTQYF.